The subject of this entry is one T cell receptor (beta chain). The CDR3 is 14 residues long. Trimming cost V 5 bases and J 1 base; bases outside gene matches: 0. CDR1 is KGHDR, CDR2 SFDVKD, per germline. TCRdb recomputed calls from the 5' RACE reads with MiXCR, one row per CDR3 protein. The table lists over 85,000 distinct CDR3 sequences, just under 20% of them singletons. The time point is: blood at routine non-recurrence follow-up after resection. This sample is part of a study of spatial heterogeneity in lung cancer. The receptor comes from a male donor with early-stage non-small cell lung cancer. The sample consisted of PBMCs, taken at follow-up. V and J are TRBV24-1 and TRBJ2-2; 7 bases fit TRBD1. The CDR3 DNA sequence: TGTGCCACCAGTGGGACAGGGAACACCGGGGAGCTGTTTTTT. This gives the protein CATSGTGNTGELFF.